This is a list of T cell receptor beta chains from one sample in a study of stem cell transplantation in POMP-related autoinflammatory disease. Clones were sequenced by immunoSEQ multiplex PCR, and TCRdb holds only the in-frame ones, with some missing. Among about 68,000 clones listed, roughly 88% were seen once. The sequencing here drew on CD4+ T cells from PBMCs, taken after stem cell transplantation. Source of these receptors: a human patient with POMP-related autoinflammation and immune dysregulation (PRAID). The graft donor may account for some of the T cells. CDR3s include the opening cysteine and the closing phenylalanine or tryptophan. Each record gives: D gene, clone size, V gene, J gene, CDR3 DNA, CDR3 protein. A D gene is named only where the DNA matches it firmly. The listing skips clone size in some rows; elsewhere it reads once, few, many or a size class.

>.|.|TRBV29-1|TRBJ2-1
TGCAGCGTTGAAGTACAAACGTACAATGAGCAGTTCTTC
CSVEVQTYNEQFF
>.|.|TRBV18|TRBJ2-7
TGTGCCAGCTCACCCGCCGGGACCTACGAGCAGTACTTC
CASSPAGTYEQYF
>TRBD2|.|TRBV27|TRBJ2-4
TGTGCCAGCAGTTTAACCCTAGCGGGAGGGCCTTTCGCGAAAAACATTCAGTACTTC
CASSLTLAGGPFAKNIQYF
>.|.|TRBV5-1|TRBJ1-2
TGCGCCAGCAGCTTGCGACCGCCCTATGGCTACACCTTC
CASSLRPPYGYTF
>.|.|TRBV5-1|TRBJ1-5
TGCGCCAGCAGCTTGGGCGGAGGACAGCCCCAGCATTTT
CASSLGGGQPQHF
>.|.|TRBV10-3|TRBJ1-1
TGTGCCATCAGACCGACAGGAGTGAACACTGAAGCTTTCTTT
CAIRPTGVNTEAFF
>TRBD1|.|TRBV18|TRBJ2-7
TGTGCCAGCTCACCCCCCGGGGGGACAGGGGGGCTTTACGAGCAGTACTTC
CASSPPGGTGGLYEQYF
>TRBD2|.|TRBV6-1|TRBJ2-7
TGTGCCAGCAGTGTGGGACTAGCGGGAGCTCTCTACGAGCAGTACTTC
CASSVGLAGALYEQYF
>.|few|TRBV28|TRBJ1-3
TGTGCCAGTCTACAGGGTTCTGGAAACACCATATATTTT
CASLQGSGNTIYF
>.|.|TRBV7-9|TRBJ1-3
TGTGCCAGCAGCTTAGGCGGGGCTGGAAACACCATATATTTT
CASSLGGAGNTIYF
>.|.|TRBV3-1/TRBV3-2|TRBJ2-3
TGTGCCAGCAGCCACCGGGCGGGAGATACGCAGTATTTT
CASSHRAGDTQYF
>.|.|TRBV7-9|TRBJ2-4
TGTGCCAGCAGCGACTACGGCCGAAACATTCAGTACTTC
CASSDYGRNIQYF
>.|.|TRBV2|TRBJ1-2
TGTGCCAGCAGCGAAACCATTTCAGGGTCAGGCTACACCTTC
CASSETISGSGYTF
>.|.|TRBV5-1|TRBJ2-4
TGCGCCAGCAGAGCCCAGGGGAGCCTCAAAAACATTCAGTACTTC
CASRAQGSLKNIQYF
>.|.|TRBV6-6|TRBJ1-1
TGTGCCAGCGGCGTAGGACAGCTCAACACTGAAGCTTTCTTT
CASGVGQLNTEAFF
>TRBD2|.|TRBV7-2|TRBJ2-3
TGTGCCAGCAGCGTCCGGACTAGCGGGGGAGTAGGCACAGATACGCAGTATTTT
CASSVRTSGGVGTDTQYF